Detailed here is one TCR beta chain. What it binds is unknown. This specimen comes from a study of T cells in narcolepsy. Clones were read by immunoSEQ multiplex PCR, and TCRdb kept only the in-frame ones, dropping some. The sample yields around 30,000 clones, around 86% seen once. Study-wide findings and caveats: Autoreactive clonotypes reportedly recurred in blood of same and different patients, not controls.

The TCR sequence derives from a human donor with narcolepsy. The specimen was CD45RA- memory CD4+ T cells from PBMCs.

In DNA, the CDR3 is TGTGCCAGTAGTGAAATCGGACAGGGAGGATGGGGCTCTGAAGCTTTCTTT. Residues: CASSEIGQGGWGSEAFF. This sequence joins TRBV19 and TRBJ1-1, with 8 bases identical to TRBD1. V trimming: 5 bases; J trimming: 6 bases; junction bases outside the gene matches: 17. In germline, CDR1 is LNHDA, CDR2 SQIVND (reference sequence). This CDR3 region has 17 residues.